This entry features one T cell receptor (beta chain) sequence. Antigen unknown. TCRdb independently ran MiXCR on the PCR reads; one entry per CDR3 protein. The repertoire holds about 510,000 distinct CDR3 sequences, approximately 25% seen once, with 0.7% to 0.9% in the top ten. The data belong to a study of molecular identifiers for immune sequencing clone quantification. Regarding the study as a whole: Underestimated sizes of highly expanded clones could result from identical TCR molecules that share a barcode. Reportedly, one cell's Jurkat TCR RNA was detected within 1,200,000 naive CD8 cells.

CDR3 length: 16 residues. Per the germline V gene, CDR1 is PRHDT and CDR2 is FYEKMQ (reference sequence). After removal of 5 bases from V and 4 bases from J, the junction contained 11 bases not matched to a gene. Input for naive CD8 libraries was about 19,000 to 1,100,000 sorted cells; the RNA fraction used was 10%, 30% or 50%. When naive CD8 T cells were sorted, they were gated as CD8+CD4-CCR7+CD45RA+. This chain links TRBV13 with TRBJ2-1, with TRBD2 matching over 7 bases. The clonotype was recovered from a human donor in good health. Some libraries in this study had Jurkat cell RNA spiked in. The source material was naive CD8+ T cells from blood, with Jurkat cell RNA spiked in. Documented subset: FACS-sorted CD8+CD4-CCR7+CD45RA+ naive T cells. The CDR3 here is CASSPNSGPRYNEQFF. The CDR3 bases are TGTGCCAGCAGCCCCAATAGCGGGCCTCGATACAATGAGCAGTTCTTC.